The 6 T cell receptor beta chains reported below all come from one sample, sequenced in a study of tumor-infiltrating lymphocytes in primary liver carcinoma. From around 18-30 mg of unsorted bulk tissue, DNA and RNA were co-extracted together. Starting from approximately 500 ng of total RNA, TCR beta cDNA was produced with a primer in the constant region. Construction of TCR beta libraries relied on three successive nested multiplex PCR rounds employing slightly modified ARM-PCR. Each of the first two PCR rounds ran roughly 10 cycles with TRBV1-TRBV30 forward and C-beta reverse primers. TCRdb independently ran MiXCR on the multiplex PCR reads; one entry per CDR3 protein. The table shows roughly 80,000 distinct CDR3 sequences, with approximately 70% occurring only once. Sequencing was performed on tumor-adjacent normal liver tissue. Receptors were obtained from a man aged 35 to 55 with primary liver carcinoma and hepatitis B virus infection.

The chain recombines TRBV11-1 with TRBJ2-1; a weak D match, TRBD1 (5 bases). The CDR3 is 12 residues long. With 7 bases removed from V and 3 bases from J, the gap between germline ends came to 7 bases. CDR1 is SGHAT and CDR2 is FQDESV in the germline V gene (reference sequence). CDR3 nucleotide sequence: TGTGCCAGCACAGGGCTCTACAATGAGCAGTTCTTC. It specifies CASTGLYNEQFF.

This chain links TRBV6-1 with TRBJ1-3, with D possibly TRBD1 on 6 matching bases. Trimming took off 6 bases at V and 0 bases at J, with 21 bases between the two ends. The length of the CDR3 is 18 residues. Germline lookup yields CDR1 MNHNS and CDR2 SASEGT. The DNA for the CDR3 is TGTGCCAGCAGGACACCGACAGGAAGTTGGAACTCTGGAAACACCATATATTTT. Translating gives CASRTPTGSWNSGNTIYF.

On this clonotype: Sequence at one end of the junction differs from germline and may be a read error. The gene calls are TRBV5-6 and TRBJ2-5, with 10 nucleotides matching TRBD2. Germline CDR1 is SGHDT and CDR2 is YYEEEE. This CDR3 has 19 residues. The CDR3 DNA follows: TGTGCCAGCAGCACAGACAGGAAAGCGGGAGGGTTCTTAGGAGAGACCCGGTACTTC. It translates to CASSTDRKAGGFLGETRYF.

As concerns this clonotype: This is likely a read error, given that the CDR3 carries no conserved phenylalanine or tryptophan at its end. No DNA is shown, since the ends of the CDR3 on it are uncertain; the CDR3 is the one TCRdb lists. The chain is built from TRBV28 and TRBJ2-7; the table calls TRBD2, which could not be checked here. Germline-derived CDR1 and CDR2 are MDHEN and SYDVKM. The length of the CDR3 is 14 amino acids, counting both ends. This chain's CDR3 is CASSQLAGDYEQYL.

As to this clonotype: A clone one base away is much larger, so this may be a read error. V gene TRBV5-1 combines with J gene TRBJ2-2; TRBD2 matches at 9 bases. Germline V gene lookup returns CDR1 SGHRS and CDR2 YFSETQ. V was clipped by 3 bases and J by 5 bases; unmatched bases: 5. The CDR3 is 15 amino acids. The CDR3 coding sequence is TGCGCCAGCAGCTACCTAGCGGGATTTACCGGGGAGCTGTTTTTT. It is translated as CASSYLAGFTGELFF.

About this clonotype itself: Germline and junction disagree at one end, which may indicate a read error. The rearrangement uses TRBV6-6 and TRBJ1-1; D is ambiguous. The germline CDR1 and CDR2 sequences are MNHNY and SVGAGI (reference sequence). The CDR3 covers 14 residues. Here the CDR3 DNA reads TGTGCCAGCAGCTACTCGGTTGCGACCACTGAAGCTTTCTTT. It yields the protein CASSYSVATTEAFF.